This T cell receptor (beta chain) was sequenced during a study of naive and memory T cell subsets (dated by TCRdb to the late 2010s). About the investigation overall: The figure summarizing the skin biopsy and whole blood samples listed around ten blood donors, 7 tuberculin skin test biopsies and 3 saline control biopsies. PCR2 was typically run as a SYBR Green qPCR and stopped at a set threshold, although low-input samples could use end-point PCR of around 6 cycles instead. Study-wide conclusions, independent of this receptor: The RNA-based method was acknowledged to be potentially sensitive to changes in TCR transcripts with T cell activation and differentiation.

The germline ends are 23 bases apart after V is trimmed by 4 bases and J by 1 base. The germline V gene (reference sequence) gives CDR1 as LNHDA and CDR2 as SQIVND. The CDR3 spans 18 residues, from the cysteine through the phenylalanine. CDR3 DNA is the only sequence kept; it has 54 bases, read in frame from the first base. Library prep was done by UMI-ligation and nested PCR. The ligated cDNA was amplified by four rounds of PCR, in which nested alpha and beta constant region primers were used together with the SP2 primer. For the blood and skin samples, TCR RNA was reverse transcribed with SuperScript IV using primers for the alpha and beta constant regions. T4 RNA ligase 1 was used to ligate an oligonucleotide containing the Illumina SP2 primer and a UMI to the 3' end of the cDNA. To prevent hairpin formation, the 12-nucleotide UMI was made up of two random hexamers with an eight-base spacer between them. From the second PCR onward, the TCR alpha and beta chain libraries were handled separately, and dual indexing was used for multiplexing. After pooling, the indexed libraries were analyzed by capillary electrophoresis and sequenced on either an Illumina MiSeq or NextSeq. PhiX DNA at roughly 4.5-7% was added to the libraries to raise base diversity and improve cluster recognition. Per the authors' processing: Demultiplexor extracted UMIs from read 2, combined them with read 1 TCR sequence, and split reads by sample indices. V and J genes and V-J junctions were identified by Decombinator, and each TCR was assigned a five-part identifier that included V and J deletions. Collapsinator relied on UMIs to correct both sequencing errors and PCR amplification heterogeneity, producing a UMI-based abundance for each TCR. Identifiers were converted to nucleotide sequence by CDR3Translator and translated to amino acids, and CDR3 regions were extracted on the basis of terminal motifs. Error-corrected alpha and beta TCR counts from blood and skin were compared after normalization to input RNA amount. Using fastp at Q25 and MiXCR, TCRdb reprocessed the public reads and kept productive beta chains. Rows matching on CDR3 protein sequence are summarized as one entry with the most common DNA and genes. TCRdb, not the original authors, processed these V and J calls. This sample holds over 20,000 distinct CDR3 sequences; around 5% were observed only once. The ten top clones hold under 8% of the sample.

A robust, sensitive protocol for the amplification, sequencing and analysis of TCRs was described in the study, in which 3' ligation of a UMI-containing oligonucleotide to TCR cDNA was used. Whole blood analysis involved drawing over 2 ml of peripheral blood from adult healthy volunteers into Tempus tubes and then extracting RNA following the manufacturer's instructions. Total RNA was treated with RQ1 DNase, without cell sorting, prior to reverse transcription, with an input of about 1 to 1,100 ng being targeted. Libraries were prepared from skin biopsies and whole blood so that pipeline robustness could be tested in samples in which T cells form a minority population. This clonotype has at least ten counts. Its specific antigen is unknown. The sample holds no much larger clone one base away, and base qualities are not on file.

The sequencing sample was made of blood. The TCR was taken from an adult in good health. The rearrangement combines TRBV19 with TRBJ2-7; the D segment could be TRBD1, given 6 matching bases. The nucleotide sequence reads as follows: TGTGCCAGTAGTAACCGAGGCGGTACCGGGACAAGGTCCTACGAGCAGTACTTC. Its coded protein is CASSNRGGTGTRSYEQYF.